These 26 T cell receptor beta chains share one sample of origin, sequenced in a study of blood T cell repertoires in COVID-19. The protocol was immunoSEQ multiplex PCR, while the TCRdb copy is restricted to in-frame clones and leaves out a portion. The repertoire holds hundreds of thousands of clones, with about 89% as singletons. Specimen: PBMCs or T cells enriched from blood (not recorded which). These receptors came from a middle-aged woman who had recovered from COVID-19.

This chain's CDR3 is CASSQGGRLPREQFF. In DNA, the CDR3 is TGTGCCAGTAGTCAAGGTGGGAGGCTTCCGCGAGAGCAGTTCTTC. The chain joins TRBV19 to TRBJ2-1; the D gene is possibly TRBD2 (6 bases). From germline, CDR1 is LNHDA and CDR2 SQIVND (reference sequence). The CDR3 covers 15 residues. Deletions cut 5 bases from V and 10 bases from J, with 21 bases between.

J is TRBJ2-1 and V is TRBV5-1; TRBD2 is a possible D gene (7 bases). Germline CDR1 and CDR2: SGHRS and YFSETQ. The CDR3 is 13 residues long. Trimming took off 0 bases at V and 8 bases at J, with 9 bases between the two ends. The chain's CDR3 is CASSLEGGDEQFF. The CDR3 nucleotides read TGCGCCAGCAGCTTGGAAGGGGGGGATGAGCAGTTCTTC.

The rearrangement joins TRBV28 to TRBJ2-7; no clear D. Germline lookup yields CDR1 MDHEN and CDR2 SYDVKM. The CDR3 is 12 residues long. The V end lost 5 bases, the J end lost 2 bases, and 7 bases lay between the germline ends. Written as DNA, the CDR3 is TGTGCCAGCAGTCCCGTTACCTACGAGCAGTACTTC. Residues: CASSPVTYEQYF. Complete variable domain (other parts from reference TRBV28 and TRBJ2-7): DVKVTQSSRYLVKRTGEKVFLECVQDMDHENMFWYRQDPGLGLRLIYFSYDVKMKEKGDIPEGYSVSREKKERFSLILESASTNQTSMYLCASSPVTYEQYFGPGTRLTVT.

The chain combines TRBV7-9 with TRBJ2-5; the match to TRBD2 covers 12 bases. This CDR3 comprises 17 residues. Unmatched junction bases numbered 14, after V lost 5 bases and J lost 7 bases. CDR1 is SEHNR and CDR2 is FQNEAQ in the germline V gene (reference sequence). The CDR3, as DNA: TGTGCCAGCAGCCCCTGGGCCGGGACTAGCGGGCCCGGGACCCAGTACTTC. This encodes CASSPWAGTSGPGTQYF.

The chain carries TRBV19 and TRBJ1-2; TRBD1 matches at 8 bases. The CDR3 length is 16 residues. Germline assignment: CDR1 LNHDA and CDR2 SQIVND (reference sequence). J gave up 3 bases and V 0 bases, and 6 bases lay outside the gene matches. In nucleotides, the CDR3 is TGTGCCAGTAGTATAGACCTCAGGGGGCTGGACTATGGCTACACCTTC. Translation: CASSIDLRGLDYGYTF.

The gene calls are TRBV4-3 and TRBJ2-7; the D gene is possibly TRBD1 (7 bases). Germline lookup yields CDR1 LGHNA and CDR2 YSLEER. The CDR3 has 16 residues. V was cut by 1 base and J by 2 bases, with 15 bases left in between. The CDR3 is CASSQGRGELTYEQYF. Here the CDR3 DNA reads TGCGCCAGCAGCCAAGGCAGGGGGGAGCTTACCTACGAGCAGTACTTC.

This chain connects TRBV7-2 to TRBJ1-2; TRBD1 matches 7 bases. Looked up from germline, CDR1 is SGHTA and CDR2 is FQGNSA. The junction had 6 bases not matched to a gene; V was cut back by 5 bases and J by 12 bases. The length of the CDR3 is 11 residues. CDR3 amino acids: CASSTDRVHTF. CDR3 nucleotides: TGTGCCAGCAGCACCGACAGGGTCCACACCTTC.

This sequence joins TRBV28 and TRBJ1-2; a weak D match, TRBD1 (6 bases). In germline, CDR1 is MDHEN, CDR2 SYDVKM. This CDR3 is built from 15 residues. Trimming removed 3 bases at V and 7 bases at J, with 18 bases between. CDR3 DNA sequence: TGTGCCAGCAGTTTCTCAGGGGCTGCGGCTGGTGGCTACACCTTC. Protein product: CASSFSGAAAGGYTF.

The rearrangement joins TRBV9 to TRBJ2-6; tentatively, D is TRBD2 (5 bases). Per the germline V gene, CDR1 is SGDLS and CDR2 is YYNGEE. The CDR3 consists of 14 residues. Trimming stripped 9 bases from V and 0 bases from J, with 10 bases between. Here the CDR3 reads CATGRDSGANVLTF. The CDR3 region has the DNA TGTGCCACAGGACGGGACTCTGGGGCCAACGTCCTGACTTTC.

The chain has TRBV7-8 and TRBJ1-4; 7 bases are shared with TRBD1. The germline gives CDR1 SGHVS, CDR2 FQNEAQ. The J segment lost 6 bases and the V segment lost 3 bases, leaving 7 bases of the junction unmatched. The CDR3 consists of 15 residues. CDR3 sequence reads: CASSFSGQEDEKLFF. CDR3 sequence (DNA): TGTGCCAGCAGCTTTAGTGGACAGGAAGATGAAAAACTGTTTTTT.

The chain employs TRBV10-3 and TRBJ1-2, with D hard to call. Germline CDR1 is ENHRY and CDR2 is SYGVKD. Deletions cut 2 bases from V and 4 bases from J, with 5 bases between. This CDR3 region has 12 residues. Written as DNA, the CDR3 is TGTGCCATCAGTGAGGGGCCCTATGGCTACACCTTC. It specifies CAISEGPYGYTF.

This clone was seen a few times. The CDR3 coding sequence is TGCGCCAGCAGCCCGGCTACGGGGGAGAATTCACCCCTCCACTTT. Its protein product is CASSPATGENSPLHF. The V gene is TRBV5-1, the J gene TRBJ1-6; weak D call: TRBD1 (5 bases). The germline CDR1 and CDR2 sequences are SGHRS and YFSETQ. The CDR3 length is 15 residues. V gave up 4 bases and J gave up 7 bases, with 15 bases separating them. Using reference TRBV5-1 and TRBJ1-6 for the parts outside the CDR3, the full variable domain is KAGVTQTPRYLIKTRGQQVTLSCSPISGHRSVSWYQQTPGQGLQFLFEYFSETQRNKGNFPGRFSGRQFSNSRSEMNVSTLELGDSALYLCASSPATGENSPLHFGNGTRLTVT.

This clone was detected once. DNA of the CDR3: TGTGCCAGCAGCCAACAGATGACGGACAGGGGGCGGGAGACCCAGTACTTC. Translated, it gives CASSQQMTDRGRETQYF. The genes are TRBV3-1 (or the pseudogene TRBV3-2) and TRBJ2-5, with 11 bases that match TRBD1. The CDR3 runs 17 residues. The germline CDR1 and CDR2 sequences are LGHDT and YNNKEL (reference sequence). Trimming cost V 2 bases and J 5 bases; bases outside gene matches: 10.

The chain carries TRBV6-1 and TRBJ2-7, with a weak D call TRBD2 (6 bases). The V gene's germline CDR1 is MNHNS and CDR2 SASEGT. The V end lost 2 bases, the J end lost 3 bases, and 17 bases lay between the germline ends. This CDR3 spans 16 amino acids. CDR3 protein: CASSETYWGSGYEQYF. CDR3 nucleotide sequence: TGTGCCAGCAGTGAAACTTATTGGGGTAGCGGCTACGAGCAGTACTTC.

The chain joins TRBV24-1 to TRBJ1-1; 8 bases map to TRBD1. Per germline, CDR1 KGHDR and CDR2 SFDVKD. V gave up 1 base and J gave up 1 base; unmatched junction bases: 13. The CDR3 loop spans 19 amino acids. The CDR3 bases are TGTGCCACCAGTGATTTCCGGCAGGGGGCCGATTTTAAGAACACTGAAGCTTTCTTT. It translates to CATSDFRQGADFKNTEAFF.

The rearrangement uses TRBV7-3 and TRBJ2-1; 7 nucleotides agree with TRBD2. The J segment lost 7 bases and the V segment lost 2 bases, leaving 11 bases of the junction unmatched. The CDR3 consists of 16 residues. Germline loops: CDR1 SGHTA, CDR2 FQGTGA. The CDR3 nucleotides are TGTGCCAGCAGCTTACGGGCGGGAGCAGTATTGAATGAGCAGTTCTTC. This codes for CASSLRAGAVLNEQFF.

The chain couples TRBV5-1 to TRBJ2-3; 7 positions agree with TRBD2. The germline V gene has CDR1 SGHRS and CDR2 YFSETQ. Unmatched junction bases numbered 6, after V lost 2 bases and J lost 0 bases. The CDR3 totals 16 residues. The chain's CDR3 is CASSFRPSGSTDTQYF. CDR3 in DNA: TGCGCCAGCAGCTTTCGCCCTAGCGGTAGCACAGATACGCAGTATTTT.

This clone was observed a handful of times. The CDR3 sequence: CASSVEAGSGNTIYF. The CDR3, as DNA: TGTGCCAGCAGCGTAGAAGCGGGATCTGGAAACACCATATATTTT. This chain links TRBV9 with TRBJ1-3; D is uncertain. The germline gives CDR1 SGDLS, CDR2 YYNGEE. This CDR3 has 15 amino acids. Between the trimmed V and J ends, which lost 0 bases and 1 base, there was a span of 8 bases.

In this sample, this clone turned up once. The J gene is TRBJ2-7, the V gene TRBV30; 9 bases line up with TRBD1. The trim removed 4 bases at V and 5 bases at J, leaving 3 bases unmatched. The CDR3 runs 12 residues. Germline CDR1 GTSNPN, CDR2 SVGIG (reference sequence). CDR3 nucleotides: TGTGCCTGGACCGGGACAGGGAACGAGCAGTACTTC. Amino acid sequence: CAWTGTGNEQYF.

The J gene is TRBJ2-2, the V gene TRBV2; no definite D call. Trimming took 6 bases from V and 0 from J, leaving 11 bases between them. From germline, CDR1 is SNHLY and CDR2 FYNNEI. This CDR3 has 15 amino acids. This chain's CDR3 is CASRDTAANTGELFF. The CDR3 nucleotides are TGTGCCAGCAGAGACACGGCCGCGAACACCGGGGAGCTGTTTTTT.

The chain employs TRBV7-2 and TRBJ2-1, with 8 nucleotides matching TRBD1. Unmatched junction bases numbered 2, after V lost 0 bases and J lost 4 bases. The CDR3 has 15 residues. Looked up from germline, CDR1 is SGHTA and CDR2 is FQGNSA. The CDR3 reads CASSLAYRGYNEQFF. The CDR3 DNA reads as TGTGCCAGCAGCTTAGCGTACAGGGGGTACAATGAGCAGTTCTTC.

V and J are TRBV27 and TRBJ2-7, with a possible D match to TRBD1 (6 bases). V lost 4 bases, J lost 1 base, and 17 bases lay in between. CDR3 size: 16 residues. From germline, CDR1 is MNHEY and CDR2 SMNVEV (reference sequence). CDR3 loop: CASSSRTAAPSYEQYF. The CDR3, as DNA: TGTGCCAGCAGTTCCAGGACAGCGGCCCCATCCTACGAGCAGTACTTC.

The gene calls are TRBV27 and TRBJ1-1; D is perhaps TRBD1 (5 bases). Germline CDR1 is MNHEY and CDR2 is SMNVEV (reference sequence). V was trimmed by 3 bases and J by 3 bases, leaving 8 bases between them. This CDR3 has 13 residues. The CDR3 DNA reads TGTGCCAGCAGTTTGGCGGGGGACACTGAAGCTTTCTTT. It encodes CASSLAGDTEAFF.

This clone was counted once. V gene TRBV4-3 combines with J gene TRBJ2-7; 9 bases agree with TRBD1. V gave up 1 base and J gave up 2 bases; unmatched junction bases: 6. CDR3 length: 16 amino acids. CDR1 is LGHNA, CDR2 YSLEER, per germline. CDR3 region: CASSQGGRTGAYEQYF. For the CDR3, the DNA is TGCGCCAGCAGCCAAGGAGGGCGGACAGGGGCCTACGAGCAGTACTTC.

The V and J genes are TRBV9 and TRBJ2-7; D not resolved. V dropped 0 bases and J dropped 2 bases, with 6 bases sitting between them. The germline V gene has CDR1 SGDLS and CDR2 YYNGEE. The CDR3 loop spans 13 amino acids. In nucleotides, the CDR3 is TGTGCCAGCAGCGTAGACTTGCCCTACGAGCAGTACTTC. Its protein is CASSVDLPYEQYF.

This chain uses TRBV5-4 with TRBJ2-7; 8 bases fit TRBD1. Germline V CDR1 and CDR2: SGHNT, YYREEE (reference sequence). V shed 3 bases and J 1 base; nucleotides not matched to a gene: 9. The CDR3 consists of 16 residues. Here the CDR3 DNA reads TGTGCCAGCAGCTCTGCGTCCACAGGGGGATCCTACGAGCAGTACTTC. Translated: CASSSASTGGSYEQYF.